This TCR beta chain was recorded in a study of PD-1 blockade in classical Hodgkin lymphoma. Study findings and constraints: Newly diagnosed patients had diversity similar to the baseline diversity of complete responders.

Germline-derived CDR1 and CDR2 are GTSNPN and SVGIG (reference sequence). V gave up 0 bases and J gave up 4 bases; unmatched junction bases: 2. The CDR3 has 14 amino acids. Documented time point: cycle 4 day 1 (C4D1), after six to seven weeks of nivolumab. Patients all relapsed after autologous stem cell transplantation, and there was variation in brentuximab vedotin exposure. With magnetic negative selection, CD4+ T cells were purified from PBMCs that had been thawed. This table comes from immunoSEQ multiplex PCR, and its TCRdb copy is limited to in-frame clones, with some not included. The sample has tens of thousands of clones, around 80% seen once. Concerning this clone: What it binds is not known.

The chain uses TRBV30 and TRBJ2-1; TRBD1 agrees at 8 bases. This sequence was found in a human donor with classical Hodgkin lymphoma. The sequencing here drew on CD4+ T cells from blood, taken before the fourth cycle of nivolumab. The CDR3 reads CAWSVGQGYNEQFF. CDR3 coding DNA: TGTGCCTGGAGTGTCGGACAGGGTTACAATGAGCAGTTCTTC.